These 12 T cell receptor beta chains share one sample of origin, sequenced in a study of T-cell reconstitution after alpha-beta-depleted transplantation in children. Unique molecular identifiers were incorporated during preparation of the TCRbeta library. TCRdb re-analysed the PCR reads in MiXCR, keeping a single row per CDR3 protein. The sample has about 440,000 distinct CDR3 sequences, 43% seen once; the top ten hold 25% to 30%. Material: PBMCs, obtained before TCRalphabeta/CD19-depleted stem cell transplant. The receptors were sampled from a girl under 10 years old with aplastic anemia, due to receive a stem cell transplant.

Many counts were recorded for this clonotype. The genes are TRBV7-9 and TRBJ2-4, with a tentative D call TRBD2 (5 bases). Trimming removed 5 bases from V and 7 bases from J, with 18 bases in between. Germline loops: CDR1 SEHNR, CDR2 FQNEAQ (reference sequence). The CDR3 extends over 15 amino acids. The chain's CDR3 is CASSPPFPDSNIQYF. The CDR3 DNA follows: TGTGCCAGCAGCCCCCCTTTTCCGGACTCCAACATTCAGTACTTC.

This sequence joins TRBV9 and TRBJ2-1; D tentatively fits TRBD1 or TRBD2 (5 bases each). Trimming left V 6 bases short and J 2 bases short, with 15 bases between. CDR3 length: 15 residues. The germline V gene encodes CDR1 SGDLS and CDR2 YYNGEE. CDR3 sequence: CASTKDGGTYNEQFF. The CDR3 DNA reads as TGTGCCAGCACAAAAGATGGGGGTACCTACAATGAGCAGTTCTTC.

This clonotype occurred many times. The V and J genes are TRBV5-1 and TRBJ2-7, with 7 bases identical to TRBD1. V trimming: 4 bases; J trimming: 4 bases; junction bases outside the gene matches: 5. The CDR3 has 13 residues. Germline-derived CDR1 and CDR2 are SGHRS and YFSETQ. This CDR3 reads CASSTRDSYEQYF. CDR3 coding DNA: TGCGCCAGCAGCACCCGGGACAGTTACGAGCAGTACTTC.

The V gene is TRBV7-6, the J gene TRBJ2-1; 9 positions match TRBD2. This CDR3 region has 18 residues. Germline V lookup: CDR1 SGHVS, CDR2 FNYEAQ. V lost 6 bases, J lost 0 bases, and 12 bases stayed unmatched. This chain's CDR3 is CASRVLAGAISSYNEQFF. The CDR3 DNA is TGTGCCAGCAGGGTACTAGCGGGCGCAATCAGCTCCTACAATGAGCAGTTCTTC.

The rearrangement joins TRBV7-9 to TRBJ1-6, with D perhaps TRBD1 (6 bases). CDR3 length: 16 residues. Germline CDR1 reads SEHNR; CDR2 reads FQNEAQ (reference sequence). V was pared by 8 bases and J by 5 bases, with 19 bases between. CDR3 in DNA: TGTGCCAGCGGCCGAATCGGACAGCAGAATAATTCACCCCTCCACTTT. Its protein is CASGRIGQQNNSPLHF.

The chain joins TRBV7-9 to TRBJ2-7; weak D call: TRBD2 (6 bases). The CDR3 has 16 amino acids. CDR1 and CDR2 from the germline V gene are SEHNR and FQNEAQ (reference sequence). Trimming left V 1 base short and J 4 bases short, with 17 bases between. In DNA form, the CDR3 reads TGTGCCAGCAGCTTAGATTCGGGCCCGGGGAGGTACGAGCAGTACTTC. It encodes CASSLDSGPGRYEQYF.

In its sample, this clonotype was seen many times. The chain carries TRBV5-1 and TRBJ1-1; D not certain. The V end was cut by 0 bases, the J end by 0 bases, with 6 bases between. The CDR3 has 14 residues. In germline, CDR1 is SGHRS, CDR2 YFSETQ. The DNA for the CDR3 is TGCGCCAGCAGCTTGGGCAGTGTGAACACTGAAGCTTTCTTT. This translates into CASSLGSVNTEAFF. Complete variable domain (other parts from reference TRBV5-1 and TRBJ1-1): KAGVTQTPRYLIKTRGQQVTLSCSPISGHRSVSWYQQTPGQGLQFLFEYFSETQRNKGNFPGRFSGRQFSNSRSEMNVSTLELGDSALYLCASSLGSVNTEAFFGQGTRLTVV.

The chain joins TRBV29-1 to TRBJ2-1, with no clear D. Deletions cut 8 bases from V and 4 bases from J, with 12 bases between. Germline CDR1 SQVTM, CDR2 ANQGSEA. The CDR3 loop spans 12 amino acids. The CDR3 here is CSPINRYNEQFF. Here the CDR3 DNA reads TGCAGCCCCATTAATCGGTACAATGAGCAGTTCTTC.

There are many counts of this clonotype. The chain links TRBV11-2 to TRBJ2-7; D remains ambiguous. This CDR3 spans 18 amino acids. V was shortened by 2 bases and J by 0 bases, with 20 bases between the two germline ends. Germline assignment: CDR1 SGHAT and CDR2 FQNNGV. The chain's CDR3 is CASSLLGFVTSSSYEQYF. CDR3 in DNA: TGTGCCAGCAGCTTACTGGGTTTCGTGACTTCGAGCTCCTACGAGCAGTACTTC.

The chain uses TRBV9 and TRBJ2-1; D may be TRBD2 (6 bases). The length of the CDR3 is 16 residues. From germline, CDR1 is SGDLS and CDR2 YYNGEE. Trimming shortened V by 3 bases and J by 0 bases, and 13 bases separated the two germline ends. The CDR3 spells CASSGRTTSSYNEQFF. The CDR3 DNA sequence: TGTGCCAGCAGCGGCCGGACTACGAGCTCCTACAATGAGCAGTTCTTC.

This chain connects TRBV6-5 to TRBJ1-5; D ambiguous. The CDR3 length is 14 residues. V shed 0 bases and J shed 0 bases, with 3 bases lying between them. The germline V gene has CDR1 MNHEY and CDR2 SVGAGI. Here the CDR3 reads CASSYSHSNQPQHF. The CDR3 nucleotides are TGTGCCAGCAGTTACTCGCATAGCAATCAGCCCCAGCATTTT.

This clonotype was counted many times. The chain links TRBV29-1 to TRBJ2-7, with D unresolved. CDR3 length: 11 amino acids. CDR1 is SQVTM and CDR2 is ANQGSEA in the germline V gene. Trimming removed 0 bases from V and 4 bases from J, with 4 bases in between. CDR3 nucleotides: TGCAGCGTTGAAGAACAGTACGAGCAGTACTTC. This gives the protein CSVEEQYEQYF.